A single sample gave rise to the 21 T cell receptor beta chains below, sequenced in a study of blood T cells in healthy people across ages. A second PCR of 7 to 11 cycles used a sample-barcoded 5' primer and a J-beta primer mix. MiXCR, applied by TCRdb to the 5' RACE reads, yields one record per CDR3 protein. The table has roughly 1,800,000 distinct CDR3 sequences, about 49% seen once. The specimen sequenced was blood. The receptors originated from a woman between 40 and 50 years old in good health.

The chain combines TRBV27 with TRBJ2-1; no clear D gene. CDR3 length equals 13 residues. Germline V gives CDR1 MNHEY, CDR2 SMNVEV (reference sequence). Trimming cost V 3 bases and J 10 bases, with 13 bases left between them. CDR3 nucleotide sequence: TGTGCCAGCAGTTTTGGGGTGTCCGACGAGCAGTTCTTC. Encoded protein: CASSFGVSDEQFF.

This clonotype appeared a few times. This sequence joins TRBV6-5 and TRBJ2-1; possible D gene TRBD1, 6 bases. V was cut by 5 bases and J by 8 bases, with 13 bases left in between. This CDR3 has 13 amino acids. The germline gives CDR1 MNHEY, CDR2 SVGAGI. This chain's CDR3 is CASSHGQGYEQFF. DNA for the CDR3: TGTGCCAGCAGTCACGGGCAGGGGTATGAGCAGTTCTTC.

This clonotype was counted only a few times. This chain joins TRBV29-1 and TRBJ2-7; D may be TRBD1 (7 bases). Germline lookup yields CDR1 SQVTM and CDR2 ANQGSEA. This CDR3 is built from 11 residues. The CDR3 DNA follows: TGCGGGGGGACAGAAAACTACGAGCAGTACTTC. This sequence encodes CGGTENYEQYF.

Note on this clonotype: The junction departs from the called germline gene at one end, perhaps through a read error. The chain combines TRBV2 with TRBJ2-1; D might be TRBD2 (5 bases). The CDR3 is 13 amino acids. Germline V CDR1 and CDR2: SNHLY, FYNNEI. Here the CDR3 reads CASTNSVPNQQFF. The CDR3 DNA follows: TGTGCCAGCACTAATAGCGTCCCCAATCAGCAGTTCTTC. Using reference TRBV2 and TRBJ2-1 for the parts outside the CDR3, the full variable domain is EPEVTQTPSHQVTQMGQEVILRCVPISNHLYFYWYRQILGQKVEFLVSFYNNEISEKSEIFDDQFSVERPDGSNFTLKIRSTKLEDSAMYFCASTNSVPNQQFFGPGTRLTVL.

This clonotype has just a few counts. The chain employs TRBV2 and TRBJ2-7; TRBD2 aligns across 9 bases. The CDR3 totals 14 residues. Germline assignment: CDR1 SNHLY and CDR2 FYNNEI. V gave up 3 bases and J gave up 3 bases; unmatched junction bases: 3. The CDR3 loop reads CASSDWTSVYEQYF. For the CDR3, the DNA is TGTGCCAGCAGTGACTGGACTAGCGTCTACGAGCAGTACTTC.

V and J are TRBV6-2 or TRBV6-3 and TRBJ2-1; D gene unclear. This CDR3 is built from 14 residues. V was trimmed by 2 bases and J by 7 bases, leaving 12 bases between them. Germline loops: CDR1 MNHEY, CDR2 SVGEGT. This CDR3 reads CASSYPLLSNEQFF. CDR3 nucleotide sequence: TGTGCCAGCAGTTACCCCTTATTATCTAATGAGCAGTTCTTC.

This chain connects TRBV7-2 to TRBJ1-2; 9 bases are a match to TRBD1. Looked up from germline, CDR1 is SGHTA and CDR2 is FQGNSA. After removal of 5 bases from V and 6 bases from J, the junction contained 4 bases not matched to a gene. The length of the CDR3 is 13 residues. The CDR3 DNA is TGTGCCAGCAGCACCGGACAGGGGAATGGCTACACCTTC. Translation gives CASSTGQGNGYTF.

This clonotype was picked up one time. At one boundary the junction diverges from the germline segment, which might be a read error. This chain connects TRBV6-5 to TRBJ1-2, with D perhaps TRBD1 (5 bases). This CDR3 comprises 14 residues. The germline gives CDR1 MNHEY, CDR2 SVGAGI. In DNA form, the CDR3 reads TGTGCCCGCAGTCCAGAGACAGCGCGCTATGGCTACACCTTC. This encodes CARSPETARYGYTF.

This clonotype turned up a few times. The rearrangement links TRBV12-3 or TRBV12-4 to TRBJ1-4; D is uncertain. The CDR3 has 14 residues. V was shortened by 6 bases and J by 0 bases, with 8 bases between the two germline ends. The CDR3 protein is CASRVGATNEKLFF. Written as DNA, the CDR3 is TGTGCCAGCAGGGTTGGGGCAACTAATGAAAAACTGTTTTTT.

Here the CDR3 reads CASSSWASEETQYF. As DNA, the CDR3 is TGTGCCAGCAGCAGCTGGGCTAGCGAGGAGACCCAGTACTTC. The rearrangement links TRBV11-3 to TRBJ2-5; D perhaps matches TRBD2 (6 bases). The germline V gene has CDR1 SGHNT and CDR2 YENEEA. This CDR3 region has 14 residues. Trimming removed 5 bases from V and 5 bases from J, with 15 bases in between.

The J gene is TRBJ1-2, the V gene TRBV6-6, with D perhaps TRBD1 (5 bases). The CDR3 loop spans 13 amino acids. V was cut by 6 bases and J by 6 bases, with 14 bases left in between. CDR1 MNHNY and CDR2 SVGAGI come from the germline V gene (reference sequence). Written as DNA, the CDR3 is TGTGCCAGCAGCTACGATGGGACGGATGGCTACACCTTC. This gives the protein CASSYDGTDGYTF.

The chain uses TRBV20-1 and TRBJ2-3, with 13 bases identical to TRBD2. The CDR3 has 15 residues. CDR1 DFQATT and CDR2 SNEGSKA come from the germline V gene (reference sequence). Trimming cost V 4 bases and J 5 bases; bases outside gene matches: 6. CDR3 bases: TGCAGTGCTACAAGACTAGCGGGGGGAGGAGATACGCAGTATTTT. Its protein product is CSATRLAGGGDTQYF.

The chain has TRBV14 and TRBJ2-1; 8 nucleotides match TRBD1. The germline V gene encodes CDR1 SGHDN and CDR2 FVKESK. Germline trimming cut 5 bases from V and 8 bases from J; bases unmatched to any gene: 11. The CDR3 totals 15 residues. The CDR3 nucleotides read TGTGCCAGCAGCACGAGACAGGGGATTGTCCATGAGCAGTTCTTC. Its protein product is CASSTRQGIVHEQFF.

A few counts support this clonotype. The chain has TRBV29-1 and TRBJ2-3; D is unresolved. Trimming removed 4 bases at V and 0 bases at J, with 5 bases between. This CDR3 spans 12 amino acids. Germline CDR1 and CDR2: SQVTM and ANQGSEA. CDR3 residues: CSVVHSTDTQYF. The CDR3 nucleotides read TGCAGCGTTGTCCATAGCACAGATACGCAGTATTTT.

This clonotype was seen a few times. This chain uses TRBV6-5 with TRBJ2-3; 7 bases map to TRBD1. Germline V lookup: CDR1 MNHEY, CDR2 SVGAGI. The J segment lost 5 bases and the V segment lost 2 bases, leaving 4 bases of the junction unmatched. This CDR3 is 14 amino acids long. The CDR3 region is CASSYKGGKDTQYF. The CDR3 nucleotides are TGTGCCAGCAGTTACAAAGGGGGCAAAGATACGCAGTATTTT.

The chain links TRBV27 to TRBJ1-4, with 8 bases aligning to TRBD1. The V gene end was trimmed by 4 bases and the J gene end by 10 bases; junction bases not matched to a gene: 11. The CDR3 is 15 amino acids. Per germline, CDR1 MNHEY and CDR2 SMNVEV (reference sequence). In DNA, the CDR3 is TGTGCCAGCAGTTCCCGACAGGGGCCGGGCGGAAAACTGTTTTTT. This encodes CASSSRQGPGGKLFF. Full variable domain (rest looked up from reference TRBV27 and TRBJ1-4): EAQVTQNPRYLITVTGKKLTVTCSQNMNHEYMSWYRQDPGLGLRQIYYSMNVEVTDKGDVPEGYKVSRKEKRNFPLILESPSPNQTSLYFCASSSRQGPGGKLFFGSGTQLSVL.

The chain is built from TRBV12-3 or TRBV12-4 and TRBJ2-1, with D perhaps assigned TRBD1 or TRBD2 (5 bases each). This CDR3 has 15 residues. V shed 9 bases and J shed 4 bases, with 19 bases lying between them. DNA of the CDR3: TGTGCCAGTTCCGGGACCCAAAGAGTTTACAATGAGCAGTTCTTC. Its protein product is CASSGTQRVYNEQFF.

This sequence joins TRBV20-1 and TRBJ1-6; TRBD1 matches 7 bases. The length of the CDR3 is 13 residues. V dropped 6 bases and J dropped 6; count of bases not matched to a gene: 5. Germline V lookup: CDR1 DFQATT, CDR2 SNEGSKA (reference sequence). The CDR3 coding sequence is TGCAGTGCAGGGACAGTTGTTAATTCACCCCTCCACTTT. Translated: CSAGTVVNSPLHF.

The J gene is TRBJ2-3, the V gene TRBV20-1, with D perhaps matching TRBD1 (7 bases). CDR1 is DFQATT, CDR2 SNEGSKA, per germline (reference sequence). Trimming took 0 bases from V and 14 from J, leaving 18 bases between them. The CDR3 sequence is 13 residues long. CDR3 loop: CSARDPHRGGWYF. The CDR3 nucleotides are TGCAGTGCTAGAGATCCTCACAGGGGAGGATGGTATTTT.

The V call is TRBV10-3, the J call TRBJ2-7, with unresolved D. The germline V and J ends were trimmed by 3 bases and 1 base, with 10 bases remaining between them. Germline V CDR1 and CDR2: ENHRY, SYGVKD. This CDR3 has 14 amino acids. This CDR3 is CAISERVGSYEQYF. The CDR3 nucleotides read TGTGCCATCAGTGAACGGGTTGGGTCCTACGAGCAGTACTTC.

This clonotype appeared a few times. This chain connects TRBV29-1 to TRBJ2-1, with a weak D call TRBD1 (5 bases). This CDR3 region has 17 residues. Germline V lookup: CDR1 SQVTM, CDR2 ANQGSEA. The V gene lost 0 bases and the J gene lost 0 bases, with 15 bases spanning the gap. The CDR3 is CSVEDWTTRSSYNEQFF. CDR3 bases: TGCAGCGTTGAAGATTGGACAACACGTAGCTCCTACAATGAGCAGTTCTTC.